This is a list of T cell receptor beta chains from one sample in a study of T cell repertoires in cytomegalovirus infection. TCRdb recomputed calls from the reads with MiXCR, one row per CDR3 protein. The sample has approximately 110,000 distinct CDR3 sequences, less than 30% seen once. What these receptors recognize is not known. The source was CD8+ T cells from cultured PBMCs, collected from culture after CMV antigen stimulation. Receptors were obtained from a human donor in good health (CMV status not recorded). Some clones in this sample may be carry-over from other donors' samples. Each CDR3 is given with its conserved first and last residue. The order of the fields is J gene, D gene, V gene, clone size, CDR3 DNA, CDR3 protein. D genes are given only for firm matches. Only some rows state a clone size, as once, few, many or a class for expanded clones.

TRBJ2-1 | . | TRBV7-2 | . | TGTGCCAGCAGCGATGGGTGGCAGTTCTTC | CASSDGWQFF
TRBJ2-1 | TRBD2 | TRBV28 | few | TGTGCCAGCAGTCCCCTCGCCGGGACTAGCGGCTTGGATGGTGAGCAGTTCTTC | CASSPLAGTSGLDGEQFF
TRBJ2-5 | . | TRBV12-3/TRBV12-4 | . | TGTGCCAGCAGTTCAACCCGGCTGGTAGAGACCCAGTACTTC | CASSSTRLVETQYF
TRBJ1-6 | . | TRBV7-2 | many | TGTGCCAGCAGCTTGATAGGAGCCCCTTCACCCCTCCACTTT | CASSLIGAPSPLHF
TRBJ1-1 | TRBD1 | TRBV19 | . | TGTGCCAGTACGGTACAGGGGGCAAGGCGGACTGAAGCTTTCTTT | CASTVQGARRTEAFF
TRBJ1-1 | TRBD1 | TRBV30 | . | TGTGCCTGGTCCGGGACAGGGAACACTGAAGCTTTCTTT | CAWSGTGNTEAFF
TRBJ2-4 | TRBD2 | TRBV7-9 | few | TGTGCCAGCACTAGCGGGGGGTTGGACATTCAGTACTTC | CASTSGGLDIQYF
TRBJ2-2 | TRBD2 | TRBV11-1 | . | TGTGCCAGCAGCCGGAAAAGGACTAGCGGGGTCACCGGGGAGCTGTTTTTT | CASSRKRTSGVTGELFF
TRBJ2-2 | . | TRBV5-1 | many | TGCGCCAGTTTACCTCCCGGGACTTTGAACACCGGGGAGCTGTTTTTT | CASLPPGTLNTGELFF
TRBJ1-5 | TRBD1 | TRBV27 | . | TGTGCCAGCAGCATCGGGACAGGGGTACGTCAGCCCCAGCATTTT | CASSIGTGVRQPQHF
TRBJ2-7 | . | TRBV2 | few | TGTGCCAGCATTCCCAAGATAGACAGGCCAAACTACGAGCAGTACTTC | CASIPKIDRPNYEQYF
TRBJ2-1 | TRBD1 | TRBV27 | . | TGTGCCAGCAGTCTCGACAGGGCGAGTGGCAATGAGCAGTTCTTC | CASSLDRASGNEQFF
TRBJ1-1 | TRBD1 | TRBV19 | few | TGTGCCAGTAGTATCATCCCGGGACAGGGGGCCCTGAACACTGAAGCTTTCTTT | CASSIIPGQGALNTEAFF
TRBJ2-3 | . | TRBV7-2 | few | TGTGCCAGCAATTGGGGGGGGCCAACAGATACGCAGTATTTT | CASNWGGPTDTQYF
TRBJ1-2 | . | TRBV28 | few | TGTGCCTCCTCGCTGGGTTTTAACTATGGCTACACCTTC | CASSLGFNYGYTF
TRBJ2-1 | . | TRBV28 | many | TGTGCCAGCAGTGATGGGGCAGTCAACTCCTACAATGAGCAGTTCTTC | CASSDGAVNSYNEQFF
TRBJ2-1 | TRBD2 | TRBV5-1 | . | TGCGCCAGCAGCGTTGGACTAGCCCCCTCCTACAATGAGCAGTTCTTC | CASSVGLAPSYNEQFF